This entry concerns a single TCR beta chain. The antigen is undetermined. A multiplex PCR was run with 60 Vbeta primers and 13 Jbeta primers. Clones were sequenced by immunoSEQ multiplex PCR, and TCRdb holds only the in-frame ones, with some missing. The sample contains more than 65,000 clones, roughly three quarters of which appear only once. This specimen belongs to a study of cytomegalovirus exposure and HLA in healthy donors. Study findings and constraints: DRB1 showed the most TCR associations and HLA-C the fewest in a later analysis, as rates varied by HLA locus. Prior analysis indicated that the majority of TCR beta V segments exhibited productivity approximately 90% or approximately 30% of the time.

Germline CDR1 reads SGHRS; CDR2 reads YFSETQ. The CDR3 sequence is 17 residues long. The V end lost 0 bases, the J end lost 0 bases, and 10 bases lay between the germline ends. The receptor's source is a woman aged 40 to 50 in good health and CMV-seropositive. The sequenced material came from PBMCs. This sequence joins TRBV5-1 and TRBJ2-6; the D is unclear. The CDR3 coding sequence is TGCGCCAGCAGCTTGGTGAAACACCTCTCTGGGGCCAACGTCCTGACTTTC. This translates into CASSLVKHLSGANVLTF. Full variable domain (remainder filled in from reference TRBV5-1 and TRBJ2-6): KAGVTQTPRYLIKTRGQQVTLSCSPISGHRSVSWYQQTPGQGLQFLFEYFSETQRNKGNFPGRFSGRQFSNSRSEMNVSTLELGDSALYLCASSLVKHLSGANVLTFGAGSRLTVL.